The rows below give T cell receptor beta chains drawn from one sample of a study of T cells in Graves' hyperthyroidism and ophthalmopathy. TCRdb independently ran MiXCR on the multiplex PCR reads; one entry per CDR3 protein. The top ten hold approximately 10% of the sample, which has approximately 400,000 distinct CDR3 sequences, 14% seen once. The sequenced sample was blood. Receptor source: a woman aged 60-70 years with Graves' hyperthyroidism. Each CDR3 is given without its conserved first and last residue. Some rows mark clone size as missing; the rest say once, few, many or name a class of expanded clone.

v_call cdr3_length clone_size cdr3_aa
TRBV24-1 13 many ATSDSGHANQPQH
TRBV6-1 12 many ASSELGTFYEQY
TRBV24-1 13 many ATSDPGQGGTEAF
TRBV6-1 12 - ASSPGPNSYEQY
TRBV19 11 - ASSISGSGTQY
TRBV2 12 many ASTLGRMNTEAF
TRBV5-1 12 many ASSLYLGTGELF
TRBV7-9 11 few TSSVDPNTEAF
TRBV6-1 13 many ASSPGNRGHTEAF
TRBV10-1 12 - ASSEQTSRYEQY
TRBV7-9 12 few ASSTSGQSYEQY
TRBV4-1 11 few ASSAQPSYEQY
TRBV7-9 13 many ASSLKAGGTDTQY
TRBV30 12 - AWSLDRLLGEAF
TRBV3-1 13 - ASSQDVGGAGEAF
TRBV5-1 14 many ASSEGAKAGANVLT
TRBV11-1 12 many ASSLSLTQETQY
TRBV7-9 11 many ASSIPPQSEQF
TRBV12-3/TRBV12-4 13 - ASSSSVEANEKLF
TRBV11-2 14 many ASSFVAGRGANVLT
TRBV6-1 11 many ASSTKWDEKLF
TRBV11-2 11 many ASSLSERETQY
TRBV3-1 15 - ASSPFLSGSSTDTQY
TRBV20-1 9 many SARSLYEQY
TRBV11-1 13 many ASSGAASSYNEQF
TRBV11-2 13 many ASSTGREGWNEQF
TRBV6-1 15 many ASSYGQGAQSRSPLH
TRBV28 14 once ASSYPPQGASDTQY
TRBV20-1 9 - SAAVGHGYT
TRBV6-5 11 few ASSNRPDYGYT
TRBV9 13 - ASSVAPSGGHIQY
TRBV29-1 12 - SVDFSLPTDTQY
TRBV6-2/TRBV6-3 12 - ASSPDGSNYGYT
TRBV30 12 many AWRSPGDWDGYT
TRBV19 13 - ASSRVAGLYNEQF
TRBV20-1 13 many SARDGLAVYNEQF
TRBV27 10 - AIWSRLYGYT
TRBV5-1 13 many ASSLAGSYTDTQY
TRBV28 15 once ASSSPRGRGFNSPLH
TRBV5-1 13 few ASSLGTGSGNTIY
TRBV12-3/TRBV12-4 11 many ASSLLQVLGQY
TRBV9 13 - ASSAGTQSNEKLF
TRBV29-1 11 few SALETDRNEQF
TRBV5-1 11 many ASKGRLNTEAF
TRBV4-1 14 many ASSQVRAESSYEQY
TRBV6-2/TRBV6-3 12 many ASSFGRLGNEQF
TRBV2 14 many ASTPGGPGLVETQY
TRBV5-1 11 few ASSPSGTQGGF
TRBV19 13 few ASSKLAGVWETQY
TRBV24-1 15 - ATSDLNRRERSDTQY
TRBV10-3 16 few AISVSSSGLSGANVLT
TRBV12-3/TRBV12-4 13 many ASSRGQGGNEKLF